This T cell receptor beta chain was sequenced during a study of regulatory T cells in long-lasting Graves disease. Findings of the study overall: Since the sample size was small, accuracy may have been reduced.

Assembly of TCR beta libraries relied on iRepertoire HTBI primers together with Arm-PCR of CDR3 regions. TCRdb re-derived calls from the multiplex PCR reads in MiXCR, one entry per CDR3 protein. Among roughly 500,000 distinct CDR3 sequences listed, around 12% were seen once. In germline, CDR1 is SGHTA, CDR2 FQGNSA. V dropped 1 base and J dropped 10 bases, with 16 bases sitting between them. The CDR3 runs to 14 residues. With respect to this clonotype: The antigen remains undetermined. A much more abundant neighbour one base away suggests this may be a read error.

Time point here: newly diagnosed GD, antithyroid drugs for less than 3 months. The TCR library used RNA extracted from PBMCs. These data were also reused for a study on T cells in Graves' hyperthyroidism and ophthalmopathy.

The chain recombines TRBV7-2 with TRBJ1-1, with D perhaps TRBD1 (5 bases). The specimen comprised peripheral blood mononuclear cells (PBMCs), sampled at new diagnosis, from a patient treated with antithyroid drugs. The receptor was derived from a woman aged 25-40 years with Graves disease. The CDR3 coding sequence is TGTGCCAGCAGCTTAGTGGGACCATGGGGAGGAGCTTTCTTT. This encodes CASSLVGPWGGAFF.